Presented here are 12 T cell receptor beta chains from one specimen sequenced in a study of blood T cell repertoires in COVID-19. Assay used: immunoSEQ multiplex PCR; TCRdb lists only in-frame clones, some missing. The data contain 56,000 or so clones, approximately 79% of them singletons. Sequencing input: peripheral blood. These receptors all come from a woman in her 70s with acute or convalescent COVID-19.

This sequence joins TRBV28 and TRBJ1-1, with D possibly TRBD1 on 5 matching bases. The CDR3 contains 12 residues. Germline V CDR1 and CDR2: MDHEN, SYDVKM. The V gene lost 6 bases and the J gene lost 3 bases, with 8 bases spanning the gap. The CDR3 coding sequence is TGTGCCAGCAGCTCAGGGCACACTGAAGCTTTCTTT. Translated: CASSSGHTEAFF.

There are many counts of this clone. The chain recombines TRBV3-1 (or the pseudogene TRBV3-2) with TRBJ2-2; 7 bases map to TRBD2. Unmatched junction bases numbered 2, after V lost 4 bases and J lost 6 bases. The germline V gene has CDR1 LGHDT and CDR2 YNNKEL (reference sequence). This CDR3 spans 13 amino acids. CDR3 nucleotide sequence: TGTGCCAGCAGCCCCACTAGCGCCGGGGAGCTGTTTTTT. Translated: CASSPTSAGELFF.

Only a few counts were recorded for this clone. The CDR3 reads CASSGSGGGGAGELFF. In nucleotides, the CDR3 is TGTGCCAGCAGCGGGTCAGGGGGCGGCGGGGCCGGGGAGCTGTTTTTT. This chain uses TRBV7-9 with TRBJ2-2; 8 bases agree with TRBD1. V was pared by 5 bases and J by 6 bases, with 11 bases of the junction left unmatched. The CDR3 contains 16 residues. Germline V lookup: CDR1 SEHNR, CDR2 FQNEAQ (reference sequence).

This clone was detected once. CDR3 in DNA: TGTGCCAGCAGCTTAGGGCAGGGTCGCTACGAGCAGTACTTC. Protein product: CASSLGQGRYEQYF. The rearrangement uses TRBV11-3 and TRBJ2-7, with D possibly being TRBD1 (5 bases). Germline V gene data show CDR1 as SGHNT and CDR2 as YENEEA. This CDR3 region has 14 residues. V lost 1 base to trimming and J lost 3 bases, with 10 bases between them.

The CDR3 DNA sequence: TGTGCCAGCACCCGAGGACTGCTGGATACGCAGTATTTT. Encoded protein: CASTRGLLDTQYF. The chain recombines TRBV12-3 or TRBV12-4 with TRBJ2-3; the D gene is possibly TRBD2 (5 bases). The CDR3 runs to 13 residues. V lost 7 bases to trimming and J lost 6 bases, with 14 bases between them.

The chain joins TRBV18 to TRBJ2-5; D may be TRBD2 (6 bases). V lost 0 bases and J lost 2, with 16 bases in between. Germline CDR1 reads KGHSH; CDR2 reads LQKENI. This CDR3 has 17 residues. The CDR3 is CASSPPTSWGSQETQYF. CDR3 sequence (DNA): TGTGCCAGCTCACCACCCACTAGCTGGGGTTCACAAGAGACCCAGTACTTC.

The rearrangement uses TRBV2 and TRBJ2-7, with TRBD1 matching 9 bases. V lost 6 bases and J lost 6; bases outside the gene matches: 6. Germline loops: CDR1 SNHLY, CDR2 FYNNEI. This CDR3 has 13 residues. The CDR3 DNA reads TGTGCCAGCAGCGTTAGGACAGGGGCCGAGCAGTACTTC. Its protein product is CASSVRTGAEQYF.

V and J are TRBV11-3 and TRBJ1-1; no clear D. Trimming took 3 bases from V and 5 from J, leaving 13 bases between them. CDR1 and CDR2 (germline): SGHNT, YENEEA. The CDR3 is 14 residues long. CDR3 sequence reads: CASSFEPINTEAFF. In nucleotides, the CDR3 is TGTGCCAGCAGCTTCGAGCCCATCAATACTGAAGCTTTCTTT.

The CDR3 here is CASSLNARGQETQYF. CDR3 DNA sequence: TGTGCCAGCAGTTTAAATGCCAGGGGGCAGGAGACCCAGTACTTC. The chain couples TRBV28 to TRBJ2-5, with 8 bases that match TRBD1. Germline V gene data show CDR1 as MDHEN and CDR2 as SYDVKM. The CDR3 runs 15 residues. The V gene end was trimmed by 2 bases and the J gene end by 5 bases; junction bases not matched to a gene: 7.

The rearrangement links TRBV5-1 to TRBJ2-2; TRBD1 agrees at 7 bases. V gave up 0 bases and J gave up 0 bases; unmatched junction bases: 2. In germline, CDR1 is SGHRS, CDR2 YFSETQ. CDR3 length: 16 amino acids. Here the CDR3 DNA reads TGCGCCAGCAGCTTGGTAACAGGGGCGAACACCGGGGAGCTGTTTTTT. It encodes CASSLVTGANTGELFF. Supplemented by reference TRBV5-1 and TRBJ2-2, the full variable domain reads KAGVTQTPRYLIKTRGQQVTLSCSPISGHRSVSWYQQTPGQGLQFLFEYFSETQRNKGNFPGRFSGRQFSNSRSEMNVSTLELGDSALYLCASSLVTGANTGELFFGEGSRLTVL.

Note on this clone: This specimen includes other DNA sequences encoding the same CDR3. J is TRBJ2-5 and V is TRBV4-1; 8 positions agree with TRBD1. The CDR3 sequence is 14 residues long. J lost 4 bases, V lost 0 bases, and 1 base had no gene match. The germline V gene has CDR1 MGHRA and CDR2 YSYEKL. Here the CDR3 reads CASSQDRGRETQYF. The CDR3 coding sequence is TGCGCCAGCAGCCAAGACAGGGGGCGAGAGACCCAGTACTTC.

V is TRBV5-8 and J is TRBJ2-1; 7 nucleotides agree with TRBD1. V gave up 5 bases and J gave up 3 bases; unmatched junction bases: 5. From germline, CDR1 is SGHTS and CDR2 YDEGEE. The CDR3 loop spans 14 amino acids. This chain's CDR3 is CASSPGDSYNEQFF. DNA of the CDR3: TGTGCCAGCAGTCCAGGGGACAGCTACAATGAGCAGTTCTTC.